These 6 T cell receptor beta chains originate from one sample sequenced in a study of immune evolution from preneoplasia to lung adenocarcinoma. Data came from immunoSEQ multiplex PCR; TCRdb stores just in-frame clones and leaves some out. This table has 9,000 to 10,000 clones, around nine tenths appearing once. Input material: FFPE invasive lung adenocarcinoma tissue. These receptors came from an older person with invasive lung adenocarcinoma. Some clones in this sample may be carry-over from other donors' samples.

The chain couples TRBV5-4 to TRBJ1-1; D gene ambiguous. This CDR3 contains 13 residues. Trimming shortened V by 4 bases and J by 2 bases, and 9 bases separated the two germline ends. CDR1 and CDR2 (germline): SGHNT, YYREEE (reference sequence). The CDR3 DNA reads TGTGCCAGCAGCAACCCTGTCAACACTGAAGCTTTCTTT. Amino acids: CASSNPVNTEAFF. The full variable domain, in which reference TRBV5-4 and TRBJ1-1 provide the parts outside the CDR3, is ETGVTQSPTHLIKTRGQQVTLRCSSQSGHNTVSWYQQALGQGPQFIFQYYREEENGRGNFPPRFSGLQFPNYSSELNVNALELDDSALYLCASSNPVNTEAFFGQGTRLTVV.

The genes are TRBV27 and TRBJ2-7; D gene uncertain. The CDR3 covers 14 residues. In germline, CDR1 is MNHEY, CDR2 SMNVEV (reference sequence). Trimming cost V 3 bases and J 6 bases, with 15 bases left between them. For the CDR3, the DNA is TGTGCCAGCAGTTTCCACAGTCAAGGCGCCGAGCAGTACTTC. Translation gives CASSFHSQGAEQYF.

The rearrangement links TRBV6-5 to TRBJ2-3, with 8 bases aligning to TRBD1. Trimming removed 6 bases from V and 0 bases from J; junction bases left unmatched: 5. The CDR3 totals 15 residues. Germline CDR1 MNHEY, CDR2 SVGAGI. The CDR3, as DNA: TGTGCCAGCAGAAGGACAGGGTCTAGCACAGATACGCAGTATTTT. Protein sequence: CASRRTGSSTDTQYF.

The chain uses TRBV29-1 and TRBJ2-2; 8 bases match TRBD2. The CDR3 contains 15 residues. The germline V gene has CDR1 SQVTM and CDR2 ANQGSEA. The V and J ends lost 3 bases and 3 bases, in that order; junction bases with no gene match: 6. The chain's CDR3 is CSVEVAGRDTGELFF. The CDR3 DNA follows: TGCAGCGTTGAGGTAGCGGGAAGGGACACCGGGGAGCTGTTTTTT.

J is TRBJ1-5 and V is TRBV4-1, with D tentatively TRBD1 (6 bases). Trimming left V 1 base short and J 4 bases short, with 14 bases between. CDR3 length: 16 amino acids. Germline V gives CDR1 MGHRA, CDR2 YSYEKL. CDR3 sequence reads: CASSQGVRGGNQPQHF. Here the CDR3 DNA reads TGCGCCAGCAGCCAAGGGGTCAGGGGTGGGAATCAGCCCCAGCATTTT.

J is TRBJ2-5 and V is TRBV15; D is uncertain. Gene TRBJ2-7 matches the end of the DNA better, so the J call may be wrong. Looked up from germline, CDR1 is LNHNV and CDR2 is YYDKDF (reference sequence). The CDR3 is 14 amino acids. The DNA of the CDR3 is TGTGCCACCAGCAGAGATATCGCCTCCTACGAGCAGTACTTC. Translating it yields CATSRDIASYEQYF.